The clone carrying this TCR beta chain was detected a few times. Its target is not known. TCRdb analysed the RT-PCR reads with MiXCR anew, one entry per CDR3 protein. Of a few hundred thousand distinct CDR3 sequences in the sample, 11% to 15% were seen once. The length of the CDR3 is 17 residues. Germline trimming cut 3 bases from V and 8 bases from J; bases unmatched to any gene: 13. Germline V CDR1 and CDR2: SGHTA, FQGNSA. This record belongs to a study of response to subunit inactivated influenza vaccine. General study points: Each seasonal influenza vaccination, the authors suggested, recruits few new T cells.

The clonotype comes from a man aged 50-59 years who received an inactivated influenza vaccine. Specimen: PBMCs from blood, collected approximately 13 days after vaccination. The chain couples TRBV7-2 to TRBJ2-1, with TRBD2 matching over 10 bases. CDR3 amino acids: CASSFPRDSGGQDEQFF. In DNA form, the CDR3 reads TGTGCCAGCAGCTTCCCCCGGGATAGCGGGGGGCAGGATGAGCAGTTCTTC. Full variable domain (missing parts from reference TRBV7-2 and TRBJ2-1): GAGVSQSPSNKVTEKGKDVELRCDPISGHTALYWYRQSLGQGLEFLIYFQGNSAPDKSGLPSDRFSAERTGGSVSTLTIQRTQQEDSAVYLCASSFPRDSGGQDEQFFGPGTRLTVL.